These 22 T cell receptor beta chains came from one sample sequenced in a study of cytomegalovirus exposure and HLA in healthy donors. With 60 Vbeta and 13 Jbeta primers, the PCR was carried out. Clones were read by immunoSEQ multiplex PCR, and TCRdb kept only the in-frame ones, dropping some. The sample carries about 220,000 clones, more than 65% recorded once. Sequenced input: PBMCs. The receptors originated from a man between 18 and 29 years old in good health and CMV-seronegative.

The CDR3 DNA reads as TGTGCCAGCTCGAGGGATACGCAGTATTTT. The encoded protein is CASSRDTQYF. The chain recombines TRBV7-8 with TRBJ2-3; D call uncertain. The CDR3 spans 10 residues. Trimming stripped 8 bases from V and 6 bases from J, with 6 bases between. Germline V gene lookup returns CDR1 SGHVS and CDR2 FQNEAQ. Looking up the rest from reference TRBV7-8 and TRBJ2-3 gives the full variable domain: GAGVSQSPRYKVAKRGQDVALRCDPISGHVSLFWYQQALGQGPEFLTYFQNEAQLDKSGLPSDRFFAERPEGSVSTLKIQRTQQEDSAVYLCASSRDTQYFGPGTRLTVL.

As to this clone: The CDR3 does not end in the conserved phenylalanine or tryptophan, so this is likely a read error. The CDR3 nucleotides are TGTGCCAGCAGTGAAGGGGCCGTGAATCAGCCCCAGCATCTT. Protein: CASSEGAVNQPQHL. V is TRBV2 and J is TRBJ1-5, with D uncertain. Trimming removed 1 base from V and 4 bases from J, with 8 bases in between. Germline CDR1 reads SNHLY; CDR2 reads FYNNEI. The CDR3 extends over 14 amino acids.

This chain joins TRBV5-4 and TRBJ1-2, with D possibly matching TRBD1 (5 bases). The CDR3 has 13 residues. Germline V gene sequence: CDR1 SGHNT, CDR2 YYREEE (reference sequence). V was trimmed by 2 bases and J by 5 bases, leaving 10 bases between them. CDR3 amino acids: CASSLKGKYGYTF. CDR3 coding DNA: TGTGCCAGCAGCTTAAAGGGGAAGTATGGCTACACCTTC.

The CDR3, as DNA: TGTGCCAGCAGTGGGGGCCGCCAATACGAGCAGTACTTC. As protein: CASSGGRQYEQYF. The V gene is TRBV6-1, the J gene TRBJ2-7, with D tentatively TRBD1 (5 bases). The germline gives CDR1 MNHNS, CDR2 SASEGT. Trimming pared 4 bases from V and 4 bases from J, leaving 11 bases between. The CDR3 is 13 residues long.

A remark on this clone: Other DNA sequences in the same sample also yield this CDR3. The chain combines TRBV30 with TRBJ1-2; TRBD1 matches 7 bases. Germline CDR1 and CDR2: GTSNPN and SVGIG (reference sequence). The CDR3 is 12 residues long. V shed 3 bases and J 4 bases; nucleotides not matched to a gene: 2. The CDR3 DNA follows: TGTGCCTGGAGCGCAGGGGGCTATGGCTACACCTTC. Protein product: CAWSAGGYGYTF.

The rearrangement links TRBV2 to TRBJ1-2; D remains ambiguous. The V gene's germline CDR1 is SNHLY and CDR2 FYNNEI. The ends were cut back, 3 bases at V and 2 bases at J, with 7 bases in the middle. CDR3 length equals 13 residues. DNA for the CDR3: TGTGCCAGCAGTGATAGGGAGAACTATGGCTACACCTTC. Protein: CASSDRENYGYTF.

V gene TRBV2 combines with J gene TRBJ2-1; 9 nucleotides line up with TRBD2. Germline V lookup: CDR1 SNHLY, CDR2 FYNNEI. The CDR3 covers 15 residues. Trimming took 6 bases from V and 3 from J; bases not matched to a gene: 6. The CDR3, as DNA: TGTGCCAGCAGACCCTCTAGCGGGATCTACAATGAGCAGTTCTTC. Its protein product is CASRPSSGIYNEQFF.

The V gene is TRBV29-1, the J gene TRBJ2-1; 8 bases are a match to TRBD1. V trimming: 4 bases; J trimming: 3 bases; junction bases outside the gene matches: 5. The germline gives CDR1 SQVTM, CDR2 ANQGSEA. The CDR3 totals 14 residues. The chain's CDR3 is CSVAQGVVYNEQFF. CDR3 in DNA: TGCAGCGTTGCACAGGGGGTTGTCTACAATGAGCAGTTCTTC.

This clone has just a few counts. The chain links TRBV6-5 to TRBJ1-1, with D hard to call. The V gene lost 5 bases and the J gene lost 2 bases, with 9 bases spanning the gap. This CDR3 spans 13 amino acids. Germline CDR1 MNHEY, CDR2 SVGAGI. DNA of the CDR3: TGTGCCAGCAGTGGAAACAGCAACACTGAAGCTTTCTTT. It specifies CASSGNSNTEAFF.

This clone was counted a single time. V gene TRBV5-4 combines with J gene TRBJ2-2; 7 nucleotides match TRBD1. The CDR3 runs 15 residues. CDR1 is SGHNT and CDR2 is YYREEE in the germline V gene (reference sequence). The V gene end was trimmed by 5 bases and the J gene end by 4 bases; junction bases not matched to a gene: 8. CDR3 region: CASREQGWGTGELFF. Here the CDR3 DNA reads TGTGCCAGCAGGGAACAGGGGTGGGGCACCGGGGAGCTGTTTTTT.

This chain joins TRBV9 and TRBJ2-5; the match to TRBD2 covers 9 bases. The CDR3 spans 15 residues. From germline, CDR1 is SGDLS and CDR2 YYNGEE. The ends lost 3 bases at V and 2 bases at J; junction bases unmatched: 5. This CDR3 reads CASSARLADQETQYF. CDR3 bases: TGTGCCAGCAGCGCGAGACTAGCGGATCAAGAGACCCAGTACTTC.

This chain uses TRBV5-1 with TRBJ2-2; D might be TRBD2 (5 bases). The CDR3 is 14 residues long. Germline loops: CDR1 SGHRS, CDR2 YFSETQ. V was pared by 4 bases and J by 5 bases, with 12 bases between. CDR3 in amino acids: CASSGSTTTGELFF. CDR3 DNA: TGCGCCAGCAGCGGGAGTACTACTACCGGGGAGCTGTTTTTT.

The rearrangement joins TRBV9 to TRBJ2-3, with 8 bases fitting TRBD1. After removal of 4 bases from V and 1 base from J, the junction contained 5 bases not matched to a gene. This CDR3 region has 15 residues. Per germline, CDR1 SGDLS and CDR2 YYNGEE. The CDR3 loop reads CASSIQGVGTDTQYF. CDR3 coding DNA: TGTGCCAGCAGCATACAGGGGGTGGGCACAGATACGCAGTATTTT.

The rearrangement links TRBV7-9 to TRBJ2-7, with D perhaps TRBD2 (6 bases). This CDR3 is built from 15 residues. Trimming pared 0 bases from V and 5 bases from J, leaving 14 bases between. CDR1 SEHNR and CDR2 FQNEAQ come from the germline V gene (reference sequence). Here the CDR3 reads CASSLAAGYRHEQYF. The CDR3 DNA follows: TGTGCCAGCAGCTTAGCGGCGGGGTATCGGCACGAGCAGTACTTC.

V and J are TRBV18 and TRBJ2-7, with 7 bases lining up with TRBD1. Germline loops: CDR1 KGHSH, CDR2 LQKENI. V lost 4 bases to trimming and J lost 3 bases; unmatched junction nucleotides: 6. This CDR3 has 14 residues. CDR3 DNA sequence: TGTGCCAGCTCACTCCCGGCAGGGGGCTACGAGCAGTACTTC. Protein product: CASSLPAGGYEQYF.

This rearrangement joins TRBV13 to TRBJ2-2; 11 bases match TRBD2. V was clipped by 1 base and J by 4 bases; unmatched bases: 8. The CDR3 sequence is 18 residues long. Germline-derived CDR1 and CDR2 are PRHDT and FYEKMQ (reference sequence). The CDR3, as DNA: TGTGCCAGCAGCTTAGAGGCTAGCGGGAGGAGGAGCACCGGGGAGCTGTTTTTT. Translation: CASSLEASGRRSTGELFF.

The V and J genes are TRBV5-6 and TRBJ2-1, with TRBD1 matching over 8 bases. V gave up 4 bases and J gave up 9 bases; unmatched junction bases: 9. Germline V gene sequence: CDR1 SGHDT, CDR2 YYEEEE. This CDR3 spans 14 amino acids. As DNA, the CDR3 is TGTGCCAGCAGCAGGGTAACAGGGGGGAGTGAGCAGTTCTTC. As protein: CASSRVTGGSEQFF.

The chain uses TRBV12-5 and TRBJ1-1; 7 nucleotides align to TRBD1. Looked up from germline, CDR1 is LGHNT and CDR2 is FRNRAP. Trimming took 4 bases from V and 4 from J; bases not matched to a gene: 27. The CDR3 contains 21 residues. The CDR3 DNA reads TGTGCTAGTGGTTCCCGACGGACAGGAATACCCCACTCCGCTTCTCCCACTGAAGCTTTCTTT. This gives the protein CASGSRRTGIPHSASPTEAFF.

V gene TRBV2 combines with J gene TRBJ2-7; the D is unclear. V was trimmed by 5 bases and J by 4 bases, leaving 18 bases between them. The CDR3 loop spans 15 amino acids. Germline V gene sequence: CDR1 SNHLY, CDR2 FYNNEI. The CDR3 sequence: CASSPSRLTRYEQYF. The CDR3 nucleotides read TGTGCCAGCAGTCCCAGTCGGTTGACGCGGTACGAGCAGTACTTC.

This chain joins TRBV4-2 and TRBJ2-1; 7 positions agree with TRBD2. Germline V lookup: CDR1 LGHNA, CDR2 YNFKEQ. The V and J ends lost 1 base and 6 bases, in that order; junction bases with no gene match: 3. The CDR3 sequence is 14 residues long. Here the CDR3 reads CASSQGGLRNEQFF. The CDR3 DNA follows: TGTGCCAGCAGCCAAGGGGGACTACGCAATGAGCAGTTCTTC.

The CDR3 sequence is CASSLRRGTGDSRRYGYTF. The DNA for the CDR3 is TGTGCCAGCAGTTTAAGACGAGGGACAGGAGATTCTCGGCGCTATGGCTACACCTTC. V and J are TRBV27 and TRBJ1-2; 8 nucleotides agree with TRBD1. CDR3 length equals 19 residues. Trimming took 2 bases from V and 4 from J; bases not matched to a gene: 18. The germline gives CDR1 MNHEY, CDR2 SMNVEV (reference sequence).

J is TRBJ1-2 and V is TRBV6-5; D unclear. CDR1 MNHEY and CDR2 SVGAGI come from the germline V gene. V lost 6 bases and J lost 8, with 13 bases in between. This CDR3 has 12 amino acids. The CDR3 spells CASREEGVGYTF. CDR3 sequence (DNA): TGTGCCAGCAGGGAGGAGGGAGTGGGCTACACCTTC.